This TCR beta chain was obtained from a study of regulatory T cells in long-lasting Graves disease. Assembly of TCR beta libraries relied on iRepertoire HTBI primers together with Arm-PCR of CDR3 regions. From the multiplex PCR reads, TCRdb called clonotypes with MiXCR, one entry per CDR3 protein. The sample has hundreds of thousands of distinct CDR3 sequences, roughly 17% seen once. This clonotype was seen ten or more times. CDR1 MGHRA and CDR2 YSYEKL come from the germline V gene. V shed 1 base and J shed 5 bases, with 11 bases lying between them. The CDR3 runs to 15 residues. The time point: newly diagnosed GD, antithyroid drugs for less than 3 months. The TCR library was prepared using RNA isolated from PBMCs. These sequences were also reported in another study, on T cells in Graves' hyperthyroidism and ophthalmopathy.

This receptor was taken from a man aged 35-49 years with Graves disease. The sample consisted of peripheral blood mononuclear cells (PBMCs), taken at new diagnosis, from a patient treated with antithyroid drugs. The J gene is TRBJ2-2, the V gene TRBV4-1; D is perhaps TRBD2 (5 bases). The CDR3 is CASSQVRLATGELFF. CDR3 bases: TGCGCCAGCAGCCAAGTACGCCTAGCTACCGGGGAGCTGTTTTTT.